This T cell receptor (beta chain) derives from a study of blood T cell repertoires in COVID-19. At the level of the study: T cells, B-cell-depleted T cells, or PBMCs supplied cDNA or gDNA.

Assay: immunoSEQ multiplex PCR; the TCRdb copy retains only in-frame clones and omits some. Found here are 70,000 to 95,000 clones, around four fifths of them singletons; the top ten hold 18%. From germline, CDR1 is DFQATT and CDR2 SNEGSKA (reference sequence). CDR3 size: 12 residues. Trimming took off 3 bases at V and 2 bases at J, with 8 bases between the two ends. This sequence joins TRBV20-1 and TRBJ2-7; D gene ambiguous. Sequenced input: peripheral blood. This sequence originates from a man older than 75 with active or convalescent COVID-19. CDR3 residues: CSASKDTYEQYV. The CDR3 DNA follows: TGCAGTGCTAGTAAAGACACCTACGAGCAGTACGTC.